This T cell receptor (beta chain) is from a study of blood T cell repertoires in COVID-19. Turning to the study itself: Nucleic acid was either cDNA or gDNA, and it came from T cells, B-cell-depleted T cells, or PBMCs.

Clones were read by immunoSEQ multiplex PCR, and TCRdb kept only the in-frame ones, dropping some. The table has 100,000 to 150,000 clones, around 87% seen once. Sequencing was performed on peripheral blood. The origin of this receptor is a man aged 50 to 60 with acute or convalescent COVID-19.

CDR3 in DNA: TGTGCCAGCTCACCACAGCCAGCGGGATCCCTACTCGGCGAGCAGTACTTC. Its protein is CASSPQPAGSLLGEQYF. The genes are TRBV18 and TRBJ2-7, with 7 bases aligning to TRBD2. J was trimmed by 6 bases and V by 1 base; bases with no gene match: 15. This CDR3 comprises 17 residues. CDR1 and CDR2 (germline): KGHSH, LQKENI.